The 29 T cell receptor beta chains listed next were all sequenced from one sample in a study of CD8+ T cells in alopecia areata. In each case, RNA was isolated and then reverse transcribed into cDNA as the sequencing template. Sequencing used immunoSEQ multiplex PCR; TCRdb keeps in-frame clones, though not all of them. The sample contains about 200,000 clones, approximately 60% of which appear only once. The source material was CD8+ T cells sorted from blood. The receptors stem from a human donor in good health.

This clone was counted a few times. The chain carries TRBV29-1 and TRBJ2-1; 8 positions match TRBD2. CDR1 is SQVTM, CDR2 ANQGSEA, per germline. V lost 6 bases, J lost 4 bases, and 5 bases stayed unmatched. The CDR3 is made up of 13 amino acids. CDR3 bases: TGCAGCGTGCTCGCGGGGGGATACAATGAGCAGTTCTTC. Translating it yields CSVLAGGYNEQFF.

This clone was seen only a few times. The CDR3 reads CSVADDRDRRNTEAFF. The CDR3 nucleotides read TGCAGCGTGGCGGATGACCGGGACAGGAGGAACACTGAAGCTTTCTTT. The rearrangement links TRBV29-1 to TRBJ1-1; 8 bases line up with TRBD1. The CDR3 spans 16 residues. V was pared by 6 bases and J by 1 base, with 13 bases of the junction left unmatched. CDR1 is SQVTM and CDR2 is ANQGSEA in the germline V gene.

In its sample, this clone was seen once. The chain links TRBV5-1 to TRBJ1-1; the D is unclear. V was pared by 2 bases and J by 7 bases, with 12 bases between. Germline CDR1 reads SGHRS; CDR2 reads YFSETQ. The CDR3 is made up of 13 amino acids. The DNA for the CDR3 is TGCGCCAGCAGCTTTCAAGGGTCTGATGAAGCTTTCTTT. Translating it yields CASSFQGSDEAFF. Complete variable domain (other parts from reference TRBV5-1 and TRBJ1-1): KAGVTQTPRYLIKTRGQQVTLSCSPISGHRSVSWYQQTPGQGLQFLFEYFSETQRNKGNFPGRFSGRQFSNSRSEMNVSTLELGDSALYLCASSFQGSDEAFFGQGTRLTVV.

The V gene is TRBV4-1, the J gene TRBJ2-1; tentatively, D is TRBD1 (6 bases). Germline-derived CDR1 and CDR2 are MGHRA and YSYEKL. The CDR3 runs to 12 residues. The V gene lost 5 bases and the J gene lost 15 bases, with 17 bases spanning the gap. This CDR3 reads CASSGRGQSVFF. CDR3 in DNA: TGCGCCAGCAGCGGCCGAGGACAGTCGGTGTTCTTC.

This clone occurred a few times. The chain couples TRBV2 to TRBJ1-4; D is unresolved. CDR1 is SNHLY, CDR2 FYNNEI, per germline. Between the trimmed V and J ends, which lost 0 bases and 12 bases, there was a span of 14 bases. The CDR3 has 14 residues. CDR3 in DNA: TGTGCCAGCAGTGAAGCGCTTCAGGCTGGGGAACTGTTTTTT. Its protein product is CASSEALQAGELFF.

This chain links TRBV7-2 with TRBJ2-3, with TRBD2 matching over 7 bases. Germline lookup yields CDR1 SGHTA and CDR2 FQGNSA. The CDR3 loop spans 15 amino acids. The J segment lost 3 bases and the V segment lost 1 base, leaving 4 bases of the junction unmatched. CDR3 sequence reads: CASSLVGAGTDTQYF. The DNA of the CDR3 is TGTGCCAGCAGCTTAGTGGGAGCGGGAACAGATACGCAGTATTTT. Looking up the rest from reference TRBV7-2 and TRBJ2-3 gives the full variable domain: GAGVSQSPSNKVTEKGKDVELRCDPISGHTALYWYRQSLGQGLEFLIYFQGNSAPDKSGLPSDRFSAERTGGSVSTLTIQRTQQEDSAVYLCASSLVGAGTDTQYFGPGTRLTVL.

This rearrangement joins TRBV29-1 to TRBJ1-1; TRBD1 is a possible D gene (5 bases). The ends were cut back, 7 bases at V and 7 bases at J, with 10 bases in the middle. Per the germline V gene, CDR1 is SQVTM and CDR2 is ANQGSEA. CDR3 length: 10 amino acids. The CDR3 coding sequence is TGCAGCGGGGACTTTGGTGAAGCTTTCTTT. It translates to CSGDFGEAFF.

This clone was observed a handful of times. The chain uses TRBV29-1 and TRBJ1-1; D not resolved. V was trimmed by 5 bases and J by 7 bases, leaving 20 bases between them. Germline CDR1 and CDR2: SQVTM and ANQGSEA. CDR3 length: 14 residues. The DNA for the CDR3 is TGCAGCGTTCCTAGCCCGGGATCCCGAGGTGAAGCTTTCTTT. Its protein is CSVPSPGSRGEAFF.

This rearrangement joins TRBV27 to TRBJ2-1, with 7 bases identical to TRBD2. This CDR3 has 13 residues. The J segment lost 4 bases and the V segment lost 7 bases, leaving 4 bases of the junction unmatched. CDR1 is MNHEY, CDR2 SMNVEV, per germline (reference sequence). The CDR3 spells CASTGGAYNEQFF. The CDR3 DNA follows: TGTGCCAGCACGGGGGGAGCGTACAATGAGCAGTTCTTC.

This chain uses TRBV5-6 with TRBJ1-2; D gene unclear. This CDR3 has 15 amino acids. CDR1 and CDR2 (germline): SGHDT, YYEEEE. Trimming stripped 1 base from V and 11 bases from J, with 21 bases between. In nucleotides, the CDR3 is TGTGCCAGCAGCTTGTTGCCCCGGAGCGGGATGGGGTACACCTTC. This translates into CASSLLPRSGMGYTF.

The chain recombines TRBV5-1 with TRBJ1-2; 9 bases fit TRBD1. The V gene end was trimmed by 4 bases and the J gene end by 5 bases; junction bases not matched to a gene: 6. The CDR3 extends over 14 amino acids. CDR1 is SGHRS and CDR2 is YFSETQ in the germline V gene. CDR3 sequence reads: CASSTGQGSYGYTF. In DNA form, the CDR3 reads TGCGCCAGCAGCACCGGACAGGGGTCGTATGGCTACACCTTC.

This sequence joins TRBV18 and TRBJ2-7; D is unclear. The CDR3 extends over 12 amino acids. The germline V and J ends were trimmed by 6 bases and 0 bases, with 6 bases remaining between them. Looked up from germline, CDR1 is KGHSH and CDR2 is LQKENI. This chain's CDR3 is CASSLDSYEQYF. The DNA of the CDR3 is TGTGCCAGCTCCCTCGACTCCTACGAGCAGTACTTC.

Only a few counts were recorded for this clone. In DNA, the CDR3 is TGTGCCAGCAGCTCTGTAGGGGACAGGCCTTCACCCCTCCACTTT. Protein: CASSSVGDRPSPLHF. V usage is TRBV7-9 and J usage is TRBJ1-6; 8 nucleotides align to TRBD1. CDR1 SEHNR and CDR2 FQNEAQ come from the germline V gene (reference sequence). The CDR3 is 15 amino acids. Unmatched junction bases numbered 8, after V lost 4 bases and J lost 9 bases.

The chain links TRBV9 to TRBJ2-5; the D gene is possibly TRBD2 (5 bases). V was shortened by 2 bases and J by 1 base, with 12 bases between the two germline ends. CDR1 and CDR2 from the germline V gene are SGDLS and YYNGEE. The CDR3 totals 15 residues. The CDR3 coding sequence is TGTGCCAGCAGCGTTTCGGGGATATCCCAAGAGACCCAGTACTTC. Protein product: CASSVSGISQETQYF.

The CDR3 is CASSAEGAREKLFF. In DNA form, the CDR3 reads TGTGCCAGCAGCGCTGAGGGGGCGCGTGAAAAACTGTTTTTT. The chain has TRBV9 and TRBJ1-4; 7 positions match TRBD1. Germline V gives CDR1 SGDLS, CDR2 YYNGEE. The CDR3 is made up of 14 amino acids. The ends lost 3 bases at V and 7 bases at J; junction bases unmatched: 6.

This clone has more than one count but fewer than ten. The chain joins TRBV19 to TRBJ1-2, with D unclear. The V gene lost 5 bases and the J gene lost 2 bases, with 15 bases spanning the gap. In germline, CDR1 is LNHDA, CDR2 SQIVND (reference sequence). This CDR3 region has 15 residues. The CDR3 is CASSATPKGNYGYTF. The CDR3 DNA reads TGTGCCAGTAGTGCCACCCCGAAAGGGAACTATGGCTACACCTTC.

This clone was detected only once. The chain has TRBV5-1 and TRBJ2-3; D may correspond to TRBD1 or TRBD2 (5 bases each). The germline V and J ends were trimmed by 0 bases and 1 base, with 9 bases remaining between them. This CDR3 has 15 amino acids. CDR1 SGHRS and CDR2 YFSETQ come from the germline V gene. CDR3 bases: TGCGCCAGCAGCTTGGGGGACGGACGCACAGATACGCAGTATTTT. It translates to CASSLGDGRTDTQYF.

This chain uses TRBV29-1 with TRBJ2-2; 9 nucleotides agree with TRBD1. The CDR3 sequence is 14 residues long. The V and J ends lost 5 bases and 5 bases, in that order; junction bases with no gene match: 6. The germline gives CDR1 SQVTM, CDR2 ANQGSEA. CDR3: CSVLPGQGTGELFF. The CDR3 coding sequence is TGCAGCGTTCTTCCGGGACAGGGTACCGGGGAGCTGTTTTTT.

V usage is TRBV27 and J usage is TRBJ1-1, with D maybe TRBD1 (5 bases). Germline V gene sequence: CDR1 MNHEY, CDR2 SMNVEV (reference sequence). Deletions cut 7 bases from V and 2 bases from J, with 11 bases between. There are 13 residues in the CDR3. CDR3 sequence: CASNADSNTEAFF. The CDR3 bases are TGTGCCAGCAATGCTGACAGTAACACTGAAGCTTTCTTT.

This clone has more than one count but fewer than ten. This rearrangement joins TRBV29-1 to TRBJ2-2, with D perhaps TRBD2 (5 bases). The length of the CDR3 is 12 residues. CDR1 and CDR2 (germline): SQVTM, ANQGSEA. V was cut by 7 bases and J by 4 bases, with 10 bases left in between. This CDR3 reads CSAPAGTGELFF. The CDR3 DNA reads TGCAGCGCCCCGGCGGGCACCGGGGAGCTGTTTTTT.

The chain uses TRBV30 and TRBJ1-6; D is uncertain. The V end was cut by 4 bases, the J end by 9 bases, with 10 bases between. The CDR3 is 12 residues long. Germline V gene data show CDR1 as GTSNPN and CDR2 as SVGIG (reference sequence). The CDR3 here is CAWTRWASPLHF. CDR3 bases: TGTGCCTGGACAAGGTGGGCTTCACCCCTCCACTTT. Filled out from reference TRBV30 and TRBJ1-6, the complete variable domain reads SQTIHQWPATLVQPVGSPLSLECTVEGTSNPNLYWYRQAAGRGLQLLFYSVGIGQISSEVPQNLSASRPQDRQFILSSKKLLLSDSGFYLCAWTRWASPLHFGNGTRLTVT.

This sequence joins TRBV27 and TRBJ2-7; D is perhaps TRBD1 or TRBD2 (5 bases each). Trimming cost V 5 bases and J 6 bases, with 8 bases left between them. The CDR3 runs 11 residues. CDR1 is MNHEY, CDR2 SMNVEV, per germline (reference sequence). The CDR3 DNA sequence: TGTGCCAGCAGTACAGGAGGCGAGCAGTACTTC. Its protein is CASSTGGEQYF.

This clone was seen more than once but under ten times. The DNA of the CDR3 is TGTGCCAGCAGCCAAGAACCCCAGGACAATCAGCCCCAGCATTTT. The encoded protein is CASSQEPQDNQPQHF. The chain has TRBV4-2 and TRBJ1-5; D gene uncertain. The V end lost 0 bases, the J end lost 3 bases, and 9 bases lay between the germline ends. Germline V CDR1 and CDR2: LGHNA, YNFKEQ. This CDR3 is 15 amino acids long.

This chain links TRBV2 with TRBJ1-3; D might be TRBD1 (5 bases). This CDR3 region has 14 residues. The ends were cut back, 7 bases at V and 2 bases at J, with 12 bases in the middle. Germline V gene data show CDR1 as SNHLY and CDR2 as FYNNEI. In DNA form, the CDR3 reads TGTGCCAGCAAGTACCCAGGGACTGGAAACACCATATATTTT. Translated: CASKYPGTGNTIYF.

This clone was counted between two and nine times. The V call is TRBV15, the J call TRBJ2-2; D gene ambiguous. This CDR3 region has 16 residues. Germline loops: CDR1 LNHNV, CDR2 YYDKDF (reference sequence). V was cut by 0 bases and J by 4 bases, with 12 bases left in between. CDR3 DNA sequence: TGTGCCACCAGCAGAGAAGCGCAGCCGGGCACCGGGGAGCTGTTTTTT. Protein sequence: CATSREAQPGTGELFF.

V and J are TRBV27 and TRBJ2-2; D not certain. Germline V CDR1 and CDR2: MNHEY, SMNVEV (reference sequence). CDR3 length equals 13 residues. V lost 7 bases to trimming and J lost 4 bases, with 10 bases between them. The CDR3 sequence: CASTFGPTGELFF. In DNA form, the CDR3 reads TGTGCCAGCACCTTCGGACCCACCGGGGAGCTGTTTTTT.

The V call is TRBV27, the J call TRBJ2-5, with TRBD1 identical over 8 bases. The CDR3 runs 16 residues. V shed 7 bases, J shed 5 bases, and the junction held 15 bases outside the gene matches. Germline values: CDR1 MNHEY, CDR2 SMNVEV (reference sequence). The CDR3 here is CASTSSGTGFGETQYF. CDR3 bases: TGTGCCAGCACCTCCTCCGGGACAGGTTTCGGGGAGACCCAGTACTTC.

This clone came up a few times. This rearrangement joins TRBV2 to TRBJ2-3, with a weak D call TRBD2 (6 bases). This CDR3 spans 13 amino acids. Per germline, CDR1 SNHLY and CDR2 FYNNEI. V was shortened by 7 bases and J by 2 bases, with 10 bases between the two germline ends. The chain's CDR3 is CASMGGNTDTQYF. CDR3 DNA: TGTGCCAGCATGGGCGGGAACACAGATACGCAGTATTTT.

The V gene is TRBV29-1, the J gene TRBJ2-7, with D possibly TRBD1 on 6 matching bases. V shed 7 bases and J shed 7 bases, with 14 bases lying between them. This CDR3 spans 11 amino acids. Germline values: CDR1 SQVTM, CDR2 ANQGSEA. The CDR3 reads CSGQQGGEQYF. CDR3 nucleotide sequence: TGCAGCGGTCAACAGGGCGGGGAGCAGTACTTC.